This T cell receptor beta chain was recovered during a study of T-cell memory formation after mild COVID-19. Study at large: TCR clusters largely stayed donor specific.

5'RACE, which relied on constant-segment primers, yielded TCR alpha and TCR beta cDNA libraries carrying sample barcodes and UMIs. TCRdb recomputed calls from the 5' RACE reads with MiXCR, one row per CDR3 protein. The repertoire holds about 240,000 distinct CDR3 sequences, with around a tenth as singletons. A remark on this clonotype: Its target is not known.

This CDR3 has 12 amino acids. Germline V gives CDR1 MNHNY, CDR2 SVGAGI (reference sequence). Deletions cut 2 bases from V and 1 base from J, with 2 bases between. Study-wide results and limits: Clones contracting day 15 to 85 were balanced CD4/CD8; later expanders leaned CD4+.

Source material: PBMCs or a T cell subset sorted from them (not recorded which). The chain is built from TRBV6-6 and TRBJ1-1; D is unclear. The sequence derives from a young man who had mild COVID-19 (a few samples of this study predate the infection). Cell type and time point are not known. This CDR3 is CASSYENTEAFF. Here the CDR3 DNA reads TGTGCCAGCAGTTACGAGAACACTGAAGCTTTCTTT.